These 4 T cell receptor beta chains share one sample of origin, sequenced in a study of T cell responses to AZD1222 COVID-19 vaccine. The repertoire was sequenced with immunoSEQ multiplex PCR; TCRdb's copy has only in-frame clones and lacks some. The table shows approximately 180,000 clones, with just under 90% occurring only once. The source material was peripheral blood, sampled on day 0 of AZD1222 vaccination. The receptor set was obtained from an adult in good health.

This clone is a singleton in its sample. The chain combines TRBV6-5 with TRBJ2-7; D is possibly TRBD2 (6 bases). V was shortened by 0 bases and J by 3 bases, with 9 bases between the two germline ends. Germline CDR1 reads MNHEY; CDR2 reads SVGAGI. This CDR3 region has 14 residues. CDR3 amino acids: CASSYSGLVYEQYF. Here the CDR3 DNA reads TGTGCCAGCAGTTACTCGGGACTCGTCTACGAGCAGTACTTC.

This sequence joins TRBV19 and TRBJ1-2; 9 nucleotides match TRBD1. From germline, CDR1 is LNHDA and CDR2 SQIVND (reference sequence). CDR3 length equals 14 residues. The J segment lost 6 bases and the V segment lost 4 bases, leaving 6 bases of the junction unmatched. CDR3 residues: CASSKRDRVDGYTF. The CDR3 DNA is TGTGCCAGTAGTAAACGGGACAGGGTAGATGGCTACACCTTC.

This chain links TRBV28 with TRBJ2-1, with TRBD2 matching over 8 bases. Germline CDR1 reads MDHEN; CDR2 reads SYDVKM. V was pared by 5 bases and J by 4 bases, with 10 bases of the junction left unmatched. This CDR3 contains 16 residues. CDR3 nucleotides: TGTGCCAGCAGTCCCGGGGCGGCTAGCGGGTACAATGAGCAGTTCTTC. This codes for CASSPGAASGYNEQFF.

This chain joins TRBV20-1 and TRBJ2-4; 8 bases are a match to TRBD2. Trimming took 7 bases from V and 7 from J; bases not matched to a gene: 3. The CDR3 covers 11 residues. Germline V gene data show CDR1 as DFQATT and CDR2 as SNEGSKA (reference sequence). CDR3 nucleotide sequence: TGCAGTGGGACGGGGGGGAACATTCAGTACTTC. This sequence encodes CSGTGGNIQYF.